The 11 T cell receptor beta chains reported below all come from one sample, sequenced in a study of Ad26.COV2.S vaccination and SARS-CoV-2 variants. Produced via immunoSEQ multiplex PCR; TCRdb's table is partial and in-frame only. The repertoire includes some 370,000 clones, 83% of them detected once, and around 7.3% sits in the top ten. The treatment denotes: some 20 received Ad26.COV2.S at low or high dose, single or two shots; roughly 5 received placebo; per-sample allocation not given. All samples were drawn on day 63, counting from the first vaccine or placebo injection. Sequencing used peripheral blood, obtained in a trial of Ad26.COV2.S vaccine versus placebo. These receptors were obtained from a person between 18 and 65 years old who received the Ad26.COV2.S COVID-19 vaccine or a placebo.

V and J are TRBV3-1 (or the pseudogene TRBV3-2) and TRBJ2-5; 9 bases align to TRBD2. The CDR3 is made up of 15 amino acids. With 4 bases clipped from V and 2 bases from J, the junction kept 5 bases outside the gene matches. Germline CDR1 and CDR2: LGHDT and YNNKEL (reference sequence). The CDR3 DNA is TGTGCCAGCAGCCGGGGGCTAGCGGGACAAGAGACCCAGTACTTC. This gives the protein CASSRGLAGQETQYF.

This chain uses TRBV21-1 with TRBJ1-1; the table's TRBD1 call for D was not verified on the DNA. TRBV21-1 is annotated as a pseudogene. The CDR3 extends over 15 amino acids. CDR3 protein: CASSKALAGYTEAFF. DNA for the CDR3: TGTGCCAGCAGCAAAGCCTTGGCAGGGTACACTGAAGCTTTCTTT.

The V gene is TRBV5-5, the J gene TRBJ2-3; D unclear. Trimming left V 6 bases short and J 1 base short, with 18 bases between. CDR1 and CDR2 (germline): SGHKS, YYEKEE (reference sequence). The CDR3 sequence is 16 residues long. The CDR3 is CASTRNPRMGTDTQYF. Here the CDR3 DNA reads TGTGCCAGCACAAGAAACCCCAGGATGGGCACAGATACGCAGTATTTT.

This chain connects TRBV5-1 to TRBJ2-5; 7 bases fit TRBD1. The V gene end was trimmed by 4 bases and the J gene end by 2 bases; junction bases not matched to a gene: 8. The CDR3 runs 15 residues. Germline assignment: CDR1 SGHRS and CDR2 YFSETQ. CDR3 DNA sequence: TGCGCCAGCAGCCGCACCAGGGGGAATCAAGAGACCCAGTACTTC. It translates to CASSRTRGNQETQYF.

The chain couples TRBV5-1 to TRBJ2-6; D perhaps matches TRBD2 (5 bases). There are 18 residues in the CDR3. The germline CDR1 and CDR2 sequences are SGHRS and YFSETQ. V was trimmed by 1 base and J by 0 bases, leaving 14 bases between them. The CDR3 here is CASSLSTEGLSGANVLTF. CDR3 coding DNA: TGCGCCAGCAGCTTGAGCACAGAAGGACTCTCTGGGGCCAACGTCCTGACTTTC.

The gene calls are TRBV24-1 and TRBJ1-2; no clear D gene. This CDR3 contains 12 residues. V shed 3 bases and J shed 8 bases, with 9 bases lying between them. CDR1 KGHDR and CDR2 SFDVKD come from the germline V gene. The DNA of the CDR3 is TGTGCCACCAGTGATCCCGCCCGGGGCTACACCTTC. This encodes CATSDPARGYTF.

This clone was observed once. The chain joins TRBV6-5 to TRBJ2-2, with no clear D. Germline lookup yields CDR1 MNHEY and CDR2 SVGAGI. V was shortened by 2 bases and J by 1 base, with 5 bases between the two germline ends. CDR3 size: 14 residues. The CDR3 nucleotides read TGTGCCAGCAGTTACGGGGTGAACACCGGGGAGCTGTTTTTT. Translating gives CASSYGVNTGELFF.

The chain recombines TRBV9 with TRBJ2-4; D gene ambiguous. The CDR3 sequence is 12 residues long. The germline V and J ends were trimmed by 0 bases and 6 bases, with 4 bases remaining between them. Germline CDR1 SGDLS, CDR2 YYNGEE. The CDR3 DNA is TGTGCCAGCAGCGTAGACGGAAACATTCAGTACTTC. Translating gives CASSVDGNIQYF.

Note on this clone: Additional DNA sequences in this sample encode the identical CDR3. The genes are TRBV2 and TRBJ1-2; tentative D call: TRBD1 (5 bases). The CDR3 consists of 12 residues. Between the trimmed V and J ends, which lost 3 bases and 4 bases, there was a span of 6 bases. In germline, CDR1 is SNHLY, CDR2 FYNNEI. CDR3: CASSDDSYGYTF. The CDR3 coding sequence is TGTGCCAGCAGTGATGACAGCTATGGCTACACCTTC.

V usage is TRBV6-2 or TRBV6-3 and J usage is TRBJ2-7, with D possibly matching TRBD1 (5 bases). Trimming stripped 5 bases from V and 2 bases from J, with 16 bases between. The CDR3 is 15 residues long. Germline V lookup: CDR1 MNHEY, CDR2 SVGEGT. CDR3 protein: CASSESFWGTYEQYF. Written as DNA, the CDR3 is TGTGCCAGCAGTGAGTCCTTCTGGGGCACCTACGAGCAGTACTTC.

The chain carries TRBV20-1 and TRBJ1-2; D not certain. Germline CDR1 DFQATT, CDR2 SNEGSKA (reference sequence). CDR3 length: 15 amino acids. Trimming took off 3 bases at V and 4 bases at J, with 18 bases between the two ends. The CDR3 nucleotides read TGCAGTGCTAGTCTTGGCGGGGTCGAGGGCTATGGCTACACCTTC. This sequence encodes CSASLGGVEGYGYTF.